This is a list of T cell receptor beta chains from one sample in a study of T cells after yellow fever vaccination. One entry per CDR3 protein, called by TCRdb with MiXCR from the 5' RACE reads. The sample lists around 160,000 distinct CDR3 sequences, around 7.3% occurring once. The sample in question was CD4+ T cells sorted from PBMCs, obtained less than 6 days after the first yellow fever vaccination. Source of these receptors: a man aged 18 to 30 who received the YFV17D yellow fever vaccine. Both conserved end residues are part of each CDR3. D genes are given only for firm matches. Only some rows state a clone size, as once, few, many or a class for expanded clones.

d_gene: TRBD1; v_gene: TRBV6-4; j_gene: TRBJ1-5; abundance: many; CDR3nt: TGTGCCAGCAGTGAGGGACAGAGATGTAATCAGCCCCAGCATTTT; CDR3aa: CASSEGQRCNQPQHF
d_gene: TRBD1; v_gene: TRBV24-1; j_gene: TRBJ2-3; abundance: few; CDR3nt: TGTGCCACCAGTGATAACAGGGGGCCGGGAGATACGCAGTATTTT; CDR3aa: CATSDNRGPGDTQYF
d_gene: TRBD1; v_gene: TRBV6-2/TRBV6-3; j_gene: TRBJ1-2; abundance: many; CDR3nt: TGTGCCAGCAGTTCCCGGACAGGGAGTGGCTATGGCTACACCTTC; CDR3aa: CASSSRTGSGYGYTF
d_gene: TRBD2; v_gene: TRBV4-3; j_gene: TRBJ2-3; abundance: many; CDR3nt: TGCGCCAGCAGCCCGGGGACTAGCGGGGGCACATGGGTCACAGATACGCAGTATTTT; CDR3aa: CASSPGTSGGTWVTDTQYF
d_gene: -; v_gene: TRBV7-8; j_gene: TRBJ2-3; abundance: many; CDR3nt: TGTGCCAGCAGCTTAGCCGCCGGTGCAACGCAGTATTTT; CDR3aa: CASSLAAGATQYF
d_gene: -; v_gene: TRBV7-8; j_gene: TRBJ2-5; abundance: few; CDR3nt: TGTGCCAGCAGCTTAGTGTCGGGGGGCGGGGGACAAGAGACCCAGTACTTC; CDR3aa: CASSLVSGGGGQETQYF
d_gene: -; v_gene: TRBV7-6; j_gene: TRBJ2-2; abundance: -; CDR3nt: TGTGCCAGCAGCTTAGGACAGGGACTGAACACCGGGGAGCTGTTTTTT; CDR3aa: CASSLGQGLNTGELFF
d_gene: -; v_gene: TRBV5-6; j_gene: TRBJ2-3; abundance: -; CDR3nt: TGTGCCAGCAGCTTGGATGGGGCCCCCACAGATACGCAGTATTTT; CDR3aa: CASSLDGAPTDTQYF
d_gene: -; v_gene: TRBV20-1; j_gene: TRBJ1-5; abundance: few; CDR3nt: TGCAGTGCTAGAGCCGGGGATCAGCCCCAGCATTTT; CDR3aa: CSARAGDQPQHF
d_gene: -; v_gene: TRBV18; j_gene: TRBJ1-2; abundance: few; CDR3nt: TGTGCCAGCTCACCGGCCAATCTTAACTATGGCTACACCTTC; CDR3aa: CASSPANLNYGYTF
d_gene: -; v_gene: TRBV5-4; j_gene: TRBJ2-7; abundance: few; CDR3nt: TGTGCCAGCAGCGCACCGGGGGGCCGGTCCTACGAGCAGTACTTC; CDR3aa: CASSAPGGRSYEQYF
d_gene: TRBD2; v_gene: TRBV5-1; j_gene: TRBJ2-3; abundance: few; CDR3nt: TGCGCCAGCAGCTTGGGACTAGCGGGGGGGCTTTCAGATACGCAGTATTTT; CDR3aa: CASSLGLAGGLSDTQYF
d_gene: -; v_gene: TRBV29-1; j_gene: TRBJ2-4; abundance: many; CDR3nt: TGCAGCGTTGAAGTCGGCAGAACCAAAAACATTCAGTACTTC; CDR3aa: CSVEVGRTKNIQYF
d_gene: TRBD1; v_gene: TRBV20-1; j_gene: TRBJ2-7; abundance: few; CDR3nt: TGCAGTGCTGTGACAGGGAGCTCCTACGAGCAGTACTTC; CDR3aa: CSAVTGSSYEQYF
d_gene: -; v_gene: TRBV24-1; j_gene: TRBJ1-5; abundance: few; CDR3nt: TGTGCCACCAGTGATTCACAGGGTTTGGGCAATCAGCCCCAGCATTTT; CDR3aa: CATSDSQGLGNQPQHF
d_gene: TRBD1; v_gene: TRBV20-1; j_gene: TRBJ2-7; abundance: few; CDR3nt: TGCAGTGCTAGATCGCGAGGGGGCGGTGAGCAGTACTTC; CDR3aa: CSARSRGGGEQYF
d_gene: TRBD2; v_gene: TRBV10-2; j_gene: TRBJ2-1; abundance: -; CDR3nt: TGCGCCAGCAGTGAGAGGGAGGGGTGGGAGCAGTTCTTC; CDR3aa: CASSEREGWEQFF
d_gene: -; v_gene: TRBV9; j_gene: TRBJ1-1; abundance: many; CDR3nt: TGTGCCAGCAGCCCAACGGGGGGGAGCACTGAAGCTTTCTTT; CDR3aa: CASSPTGGSTEAFF
d_gene: TRBD1; v_gene: TRBV20-1; j_gene: TRBJ2-2; abundance: many; CDR3nt: TGCAGTGCTGTTCCCGGGACAGGGATCACCGGGGAGCTGTTTTTT; CDR3aa: CSAVPGTGITGELFF
d_gene: TRBD1; v_gene: TRBV5-1; j_gene: TRBJ2-1; abundance: many; CDR3nt: TGCGCCAGCAGCTTGGTGGTGGGACAGGGATACAATGAGCAGTTCTTC; CDR3aa: CASSLVVGQGYNEQFF
d_gene: -; v_gene: TRBV3-1; j_gene: TRBJ1-1; abundance: few; CDR3nt: TGTGCCAGCAGCCCCCCCCCAGGGGACACTGAAGCTTTCTTT; CDR3aa: CASSPPPGDTEAFF
d_gene: -; v_gene: TRBV9; j_gene: TRBJ1-6; abundance: many; CDR3nt: TGTGCCAGCAGCGTGGGGACGGTCAATTCACCCCTCCACTTT; CDR3aa: CASSVGTVNSPLHF
d_gene: -; v_gene: TRBV7-8; j_gene: TRBJ2-7; abundance: few; CDR3nt: TGTGCCAGCAGCCCACGTACAGGGAAGATCTCCTACGAGCAGTACTTC; CDR3aa: CASSPRTGKISYEQYF
d_gene: -; v_gene: TRBV7-2; j_gene: TRBJ1-1; abundance: few; CDR3nt: TGTGCCAGCAGCTGGCGAGCGGGAGGCCCTGAAGCTTTCTTT; CDR3aa: CASSWRAGGPEAFF
d_gene: -; v_gene: TRBV9; j_gene: TRBJ1-4; abundance: many; CDR3nt: TGTGCCAGCAGCACTTCCCTCTCTGAAAAACTGTTTTTT; CDR3aa: CASSTSLSEKLFF
d_gene: TRBD2; v_gene: TRBV5-1; j_gene: TRBJ2-3; abundance: many; CDR3nt: TGCGCCAGCAGCACCAAATTAGCGGGCGGCGACGATCGACACACAGATACGCAGTATTTT; CDR3aa: CASSTKLAGGDDRHTDTQYF
d_gene: -; v_gene: TRBV24-1; j_gene: TRBJ2-2; abundance: many; CDR3nt: TGTGCCACCAGTGACAGGGCGAGGTACACCGGGGAGCTGTTTTTT; CDR3aa: CATSDRARYTGELFF
d_gene: -; v_gene: TRBV20-1; j_gene: TRBJ2-5; abundance: -; CDR3nt: TGCAGTGCCCTCGGGGAGCTCGGGGAGACCCAGTACTTC; CDR3aa: CSALGELGETQYF
d_gene: TRBD1; v_gene: TRBV4-3; j_gene: TRBJ1-4; abundance: many; CDR3nt: TGCGCCAGCAGCCATGCCGGGACAGGGGGTGAAAAACTGTTTTTT; CDR3aa: CASSHAGTGGEKLFF